This T cell receptor (beta chain) stems from a study of beta chain features in type 1 diabetes. Stem cell-like memory, regulatory, central memory and naive CD4+ cells were sorted via CD45RO/CCR7/CD25/CD127/CD95/CD27. CDR1 is SGHRS and CDR2 is YFSETQ in the germline V gene. The length of the CDR3 is 15 residues. Unmatched junction bases numbered 9, after V lost 4 bases and J lost 4 bases. This clone has more than one count but fewer than ten. Its antigen is not known. Reverse transcribing all isolated RNA meant expressed TCRB transcripts were sequenced. Sequencing used immunoSEQ multiplex PCR; TCRdb keeps in-frame clones, though not all of them. The repertoire holds more than 300,000 clones, around an eighth seen once, with around 0.02% in the top ten. Study findings and constraints: Type 1 diabetes patients showed a moderate but significant shortening of TCRB CDR3s in all four CD4+ subsets.

Sequencing was performed on naive CD4+ T cells from blood. This clonotype was sampled from a man aged 18-30 years in good health. The chain joins TRBV5-1 to TRBJ2-3; TRBD2 matches at 7 bases. The CDR3 protein is CASSLVNGGSDTQYF. The CDR3 bases are TGCGCCAGCAGCCTAGTAAACGGGGGGTCAGATACGCAGTATTTT.